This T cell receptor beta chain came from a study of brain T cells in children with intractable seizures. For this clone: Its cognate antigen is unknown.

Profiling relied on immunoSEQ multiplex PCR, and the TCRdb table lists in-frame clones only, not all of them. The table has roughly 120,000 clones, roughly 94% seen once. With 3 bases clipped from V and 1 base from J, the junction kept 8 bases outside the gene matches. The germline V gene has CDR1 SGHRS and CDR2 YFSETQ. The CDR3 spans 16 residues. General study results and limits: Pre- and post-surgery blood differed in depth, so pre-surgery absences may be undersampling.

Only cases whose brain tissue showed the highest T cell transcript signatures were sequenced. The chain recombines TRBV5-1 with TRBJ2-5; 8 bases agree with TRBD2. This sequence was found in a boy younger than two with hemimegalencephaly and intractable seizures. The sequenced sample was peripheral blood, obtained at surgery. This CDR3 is CASSSWELAVQETQYF. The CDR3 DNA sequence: TGCGCCAGCAGCTCGTGGGAACTAGCGGTCCAAGAGACCCAGTACTTC.